The sample holds a few counts of the clone carrying this T cell receptor (beta chain). This record belongs to a study of identical twins. TCRdb used MiXCR to reprocess the 5' RACE reads, holding one entry per CDR3 protein. The sample records approximately 670,000 distinct CDR3 sequences, roughly 6% being singletons. The source of this sequence is a man between 18 and 35 years old in good health. Sequenced sample: naive T cells sorted from blood.

CDR3 in amino acids: CSAQTQGGRSSQHF. In DNA, the CDR3 is TGCAGTGCTCAAACGCAGGGGGGTCGTTCGTCCCAGCATTTT. This chain joins TRBV20-1 and TRBJ1-5; 7 bases are shared with TRBD1. Germline loops: CDR1 DFQATT, CDR2 SNEGSKA (reference sequence). The CDR3 sequence is 14 residues long. V shed 5 bases and J 11 bases; nucleotides not matched to a gene: 15.